This TCR beta chain derives from a study of cytomegalovirus exposure and HLA in healthy donors (dated by TCRdb to about 2017). Concerning the study at large: An earlier analysis of about 530 of the donors reported roughly 300 Gb of sequence data and 117 million unique TCR beta sequences obtained from around 190 million T cells. Among a few hundred genotyped donors of the cohort, an average of about 240,000 unique TCR beta nucleotide sequences were sequenced per donor, roughly 20% of them non-productive. Using immunosequencing, the study profiled T cell repertoires from around 670 subjects and related those repertoires to cytomegalovirus serostatus. The number of donors typed differed by locus, with 629-630 for A, B, C, DRB1 and DQB1, around 560 for DQA1, 600 to 610 for DPA1, and about 450 for DPB1. To study patterns of TCR occurrence, a later analysis re-analyzed previously published TCR beta repertoires from around 660 donors and added high-resolution HLA genotyping. Rather than drawing on any new phenotypic data, the later analysis identified candidate immune exposures from TCR beta sequences and the way those sequences occurred across donors. Donor age, sex, ethnicity and CMV serostatus were collected together with the repertoire data. High-throughput TCR immunosequencing, statistical association of individual TCRs with disease status, and machine learning were combined to predict cytomegalovirus infection status. The study aimed to test whether cataloging public T cell receptors could reveal signatures of past pathogen exposure. Along with the roughly 670-subject first cohort, a separate validation cohort of over a hundred different subjects was used. Among the approximately 420 genotyped donors, around 81% belonged to the genetic ancestry cluster associated with self-reported Caucasian donors. Approximately 300 gigabases of sequencing data and approximately 84 million unique TCR sequences were included in an early release covering several hundred HLA-typed donors. Every discovery cohort repertoire had been produced on one sequencing platform. An earlier analysis of several hundred of the donors used high-throughput TCR beta sequencing to judge whether each TCR beta V gene segment behaved as functional or pseudogenic. A later genetic analysis used genome-wide SNP genotypes for about three fifths of the 666 donors, treating that subset as a discovery cohort. Four or five DR-DQ haplotypes were handled as single units for association and clustering because linkage in the cohort was strong. HLA typing covered class I and class II loci at four-digit resolution.

Results and caveats for the whole study, not just this receptor: In a later analysis, TCR association rates were found to vary across HLA loci, with the most associated TCRs seen for DRB1 alleles and the fewest for HLA-C alleles. Most TCR sequences were seen in very few donors, while some public TCRs were found in many individuals. The presence/absence analyses assumed that sequencing depth was roughly uniform across donors, and that assumption may not be true. A further reported finding was that TCR beta sequences accurately predicted the HLA-A and HLA-B alleles for most subjects in the first cohort. Linkage disequilibrium might explain the correlated functional status among segregating V segments, but an unknown experimental factor could not be ruled out. CMV serostatus was the only immune exposure information available for the cohort. Broadly in line with IMGT annotations, most TCR beta V segments showed up in productive rearrangements about 90% or about 30% of the time in an earlier analysis of a few hundred of the donors. Several of the top co-occurrence clusters appeared to be linked to parvovirus B19, influenza, CMV and Epstein-Barr virus, according to a later analysis. At a false discovery rate of 0.05, a later analysis linked some 17,000 TCR beta sequences to specific HLA alleles. Compared with the roughly 670-donor mean, donors in an Asian-associated ancestry cluster had fewer N-insertions in productive TCRs, according to a later genetic analysis. It was suggested by the authors that the approach could potentially be generalized to other disease states and immunological phenotypes. Because counts were too low, about 15 rarely observed V segments, including chromosome 9 orphons, were left out of the earlier analysis of approximately 500 of the donors. A few of the identified cytomegalovirus-associated TCR beta chains were confirmed in vitro to be specific for cytomegalovirus antigens. In a later analysis, HLA-associated TCR beta chains showed more clonal expansion and lower generation probabilities than non-associated chains that were equally common. Because HLA typing was missing for some donors at each locus, association tests included only the typed subset. A group of highly shared sequence variants was considered likely to be a technical artifact of the sequencing pipeline. The 87-base-pair reads could not distinguish some IMGT-functional V segments, including TRBV6-2 and TRBV6-3, so those segments were excluded. In a later analysis, most CMV-associated TCR beta chains were found to appear HLA-restricted, with HLA associations seemingly driven largely by CMV exposure. A total of fewer than 200 TCR beta chains were listed by the study as associated with cytomegalovirus. This cohort had only TCR beta chains sequenced, and the lack of alpha or paired-chain data limited which features could be detected. The classifier was reported to diagnose cytomegalovirus status with high specificity and sensitivity in both the original and validation cohorts. Strong co-occurrence of HLA alleles, especially DR and DQ, made assigning TCR associations to individual alleles difficult. A later genetic analysis associated a missense DCLRE1C variant with V-gene and J-gene trimming of TCR beta chains, and an independent cohort replicated the association.

The method behind the library was the immunoSEQ multiplex PCR assay. The multiplex PCR relied on a mix of 60 forward primers for TCR Vbeta segments and 13 reverse primers for TCR Jbeta segments. A multiplex PCR assay on genomic DNA amplified the CDR3 region of rearranged TCR beta genes. The amplified TCR beta libraries were sequenced on the Illumina HiSeq System as 87-base-pair reads. In the source study's methods: A later analysis tallied around 80 million unique TCR beta chains across the 666 repertoires, and about 10 million of those chains were shared by two or more donors. Raw reads were error-corrected and collapsed into unique sequences by a nearest-neighbor algorithm in which closely related sequences were merged to remove PCR and sequencing errors. Alignment of CDR3 sequences to IMGT reference sequences was used to assign V, D and J gene segments. For a sequence to be retained, at least a six-nucleotide match to both a V gene segment and a J gene segment was required. Rearrangements were called productive when the CDR3 lacked stop codons and stayed in frame with V and J; all others were non-productive. CDR3 was defined according to IMGT convention as the region running from the second conserved V-encoded cysteine to the conserved J-encoded phenylalanine. Sequences without an unambiguous match to a single V gene segment were excluded from the earlier analysis of 450 to 650 of the donors. An earlier analysis of several hundred of the donors classified V segments as functional when productive rearrangements were above 56.7% and as segregating when the standard deviation between donors was above 5%. To diagnose cytomegalovirus status from the catalog of TCR beta chain sequences, a statistical classification framework was built. A later analysis assigned V and J genes by comparing TCR nucleotide sequences with IMGT/GENE-DB human TR gene sequences. In a later analysis, CDR3 sequences and most-parsimonious VDJ recombination scenarios were assigned using the TCRdist pipeline. In a later analysis, every TCR beta chain was defined by the combination of its CDR3 amino acid sequence and its V-gene family, and reads without a unique V-gene family were dropped. As a way to deal with suspected cross-contamination and a sequencing artifact, a later analysis dropped hundreds of nucleotide sequences that were highly shared and had low generation probability. A later analysis calculated a clonal expansion index for each public chain from normalized within-repertoire ranks of inferred template counts. In a later analysis, generation probabilities were computed with a VDJ recombination model fitted to out-of-frame rearrangements, and the resulting probabilities were checked against IGoR. In a later analysis, hypergeometric tests were used to score TCR-TCR, TCR-HLA and TCR-CMV co-occurrence, with a repertoire-size bias correction applied to TCR pairs. False discovery rates were estimated in a later analysis by permuting HLA or CMV assignments 20 times. In a later analysis, co-occurring TCRs were grouped with DBSCAN, and TCRdist sequence similarity was added when clustering was performed within HLA-allele-positive subsets. Co-occurrence clustering excluded repertoires with fewer than 30,000 or more than 120,000 public chains, plus five with anomalous nucleotide sharing. The source is immuneACCESS, and TCRdb retained only in-frame sequences with V and J called. Part of the clones is not carried over; for the studies checked, unresolved V genes explain less than half of this, and the remainder is unexplained. D and trimming come from the DNA, and the V and J calls and clone size come from that table. In this sample the table shows about 160,000 clones, 60% to 85% of which occur a single time. The top ten clonotypes cover 3% to 3.5% of the sample.

CDR1 and CDR2, looked up from the germline V gene, are SGHTA and FQGTGA. The CDR3 has 15 amino acids, counting the end cysteine and phenylalanine. The entry retains the CDR3 DNA only, 45 bases that are in frame from base 1. V loses 6 bases at its end and J loses 4 bases; junction bases beyond the gene matches: 10. The cohort was made up of roughly 670 healthy bone marrow donors. Cohort members were all nominally healthy when sampled, although unrecorded immune exposures were likely present. The donor was CMV seronegative and was included in the group of around 320 seronegative cohort members. A peripheral blood sample was collected from each donor, and TCR beta sequencing was performed on peripheral blood mononuclear cells. Genomic DNA extraction from the blood cell samples was performed with the Qiagen DNeasy Blood Extraction Kit. In the case of this clone: Its antigen specificity is not known. No much larger clone exists at a distance of one base, and base qualities are not known.

This TCR was sampled from a woman aged 40 to 55 in good health and CMV-seronegative. The rearranged chain carries TRBV7-3 and TRBJ2-5; TRBD2 lines up with 8 middle nucleotides. Sequenced material: PBMCs. Here is the DNA: TGTGCCAGCAGTCCCCAGCGGGGGCTCGTAGAGACCCAGTACTTC. It specifies CASSPQRGLVETQYF.